This entry is about one T cell receptor (beta chain). Profiled with immunoSEQ multiplex PCR; TCRdb holds only in-frame clones, not every one. The table has about 2.4 million clones, 90% to 95% seen once; the top ten hold roughly 0.13%. In germline, CDR1 is MDHEN, CDR2 SYDVKM. This CDR3 contains 13 residues. Trimming cost V 6 bases and J 10 bases; bases outside gene matches: 5. This specimen comes from a study of shared clonotypes between healthy human individuals. About the research overall: Every donor yielded three CD4 naive, three CD4 memory, two CD8 naive and one CD8 memory plate.

The sequencing sample was made of naive CD4+ T cells sorted from blood. The subset is: CD45RA+ positively selected. The receptor was isolated from a man in his late teens or twenties in good health. V usage is TRBV28 and J usage is TRBJ1-6, with 8 bases matching TRBD1. The CDR3 bases are TGTGCCAGCAGGGACAGGGAAGGGTCACCCCTCCACTTT. Its translation: CASRDREGSPLHF.